This TCR beta chain was documented in a study of cytomegalovirus exposure and HLA in healthy donors. Overall study findings and caveats: Most likely, a cluster of highly shared sequence variants arose as a sequencing artifact. Later, an analysis showed that TCR beta chains associated with HLA were more clonally expanded than others that were equally common.

Germline CDR1 and CDR2: SGDLS and YYNGEE. With 2 bases clipped from V and 8 bases from J, the junction kept 6 bases outside the gene matches. The CDR3 runs to 13 residues. Regarding this clone: No antigen is known for it. This CDR3 is also generated by other DNA sequences in the sample.

PCR used 60 Vbeta primers and 13 Jbeta primers. Generated by immunoSEQ multiplex PCR, the TCRdb table keeps only in-frame clones and is missing some. The table lists about 120,000 clones, about 69% of them singletons. What was sequenced was PBMCs. The clonotype was recovered from a woman between 18 and 30 years old in good health and CMV-seronegative. V gene TRBV9 combines with J gene TRBJ1-1; 7 bases fit TRBD1. This chain's CDR3 is CASSVSGGTEAFF. The CDR3 DNA reads as TGTGCCAGCAGCGTCTCAGGGGGGACCGAAGCTTTCTTT.